The 4 T cell receptor beta chains listed next were all sequenced from one sample in a study of CD8 T cells in ankylosing spondylitis. TCRdb recomputed calls from the 5' RACE reads with MiXCR, one row per CDR3 protein. The table shows around 330,000 distinct CDR3 sequences, with approximately 10% occurring only once. Sequences were obtained from blood, either unsorted or a sorted T cell fraction (not recorded which). These receptors were obtained from a female donor with ankylosing spondylitis or in good health (not recorded which).

This clonotype was seen more than once but under ten times. V and J are TRBV5-1 and TRBJ2-5; TRBD2 agrees at 7 bases. The germline gives CDR1 SGHRS, CDR2 YFSETQ. The CDR3 sequence is 14 residues long. V shed 3 bases and J 3 bases; nucleotides not matched to a gene: 5. The CDR3 region is CASSSGRGKETQYF. The CDR3 DNA sequence: TGCGCCAGCAGCTCTGGGCGGGGGAAAGAGACCCAGTACTTC. Combining the CDR3 with reference TRBV5-1 and TRBJ2-5 gives the whole variable domain KAGVTQTPRYLIKTRGQQVTLSCSPISGHRSVSWYQQTPGQGLQFLFEYFSETQRNKGNFPGRFSGRQFSNSRSEMNVSTLELGDSALYLCASSSGRGKETQYFGPGTRLLVL.

This chain links TRBV30 with TRBJ1-5; D call uncertain. Germline CDR1 GTSNPN, CDR2 SVGIG (reference sequence). The CDR3 extends over 14 amino acids. Between the trimmed V and J ends, which lost 1 base and 9 bases, there was a span of 16 bases. The CDR3 reads CAWSGTEARRPQHF. As DNA, the CDR3 is TGTGCCTGGAGTGGGACGGAAGCCCGGCGGCCCCAGCATTTT.

This clonotype is medium-sized. This sequence joins TRBV5-1 and TRBJ2-5; D not resolved. The germline V gene encodes CDR1 SGHRS and CDR2 YFSETQ. The CDR3 length is 11 residues. V lost 0 bases and J 5 bases, leaving 2 bases between the germline ends. The CDR3 spells CASSLEETQYF. DNA of the CDR3: TGCGCCAGCAGCTTGGAGGAGACCCAGTACTTC.

The sample holds a few counts of this clonotype. This sequence joins TRBV7-9 and TRBJ1-1; no definite D call. Looked up from germline, CDR1 is SEHNR and CDR2 is FQNEAQ (reference sequence). The V end lost 4 bases, the J end lost 2 bases, and 11 bases lay between the germline ends. The CDR3 has 14 residues. CDR3 loop: CASSYAQYNTEAFF. The CDR3 DNA reads TGTGCCAGCAGCTACGCCCAGTACAACACTGAAGCTTTCTTT.